This record covers a single TCR beta chain. The data were taken from a study of blood T cell repertoires in COVID-19. Study-level background: Sites in the United States, Italy and Spain provided acute and convalescent COVID-19 samples. Sources were T cells, B-cell-depleted T cells, or PBMCs; the material itself was cDNA or gDNA.

Germline trimming cut 6 bases from V and 1 base from J; bases unmatched to any gene: 14. Per germline, CDR1 MNHEY and CDR2 SVGEGT. This CDR3 spans 18 amino acids. Generated by immunoSEQ multiplex PCR, the TCRdb table keeps only in-frame clones and is missing some. The sample has more than 200,000 clones; around 90% are singletons. Sequencing was done on a sample of peripheral blood. This TCR was recovered from a man younger than 35 with active or convalescent COVID-19. The rearrangement links TRBV6-2 or TRBV6-3 to TRBJ1-1, with 10 bases lining up with TRBD1. CDR3 DNA: TGTGCCAGCAGCAAACAATGGGGACAGGGGACCCCGAACACTGAAGCTTTCTTT. This gives the protein CASSKQWGQGTPNTEAFF.